One sample yielded the 31 T cell receptor beta chains listed below, sequenced in a study of T-cell reconstitution after alpha-beta-depleted transplantation in children. Unique molecular identifiers were incorporated into the prepared TCRbeta library. TCRdb used MiXCR to reprocess the PCR reads, holding one entry per CDR3 protein. The sample has fewer than 35,000 distinct CDR3 sequences; roughly a sixth are singletons. Material: PBMCs, mostly from graft donor cells, obtained 60 days after TCRalphabeta/CD19-depleted stem cell transplant. The receptors here all came from a male patient aged 2 to 10 who had a stem cell transplant for acute lymphoblastic leukemia, so the T cells may come from the graft donor.

This clonotype occurred many times. The gene calls are TRBV6-1 and TRBJ2-3, with 8 bases fitting TRBD1. Germline assignment: CDR1 MNHNS and CDR2 SASEGT. The CDR3 is made up of 14 amino acids. V dropped 8 bases and J dropped 2; count of bases not matched to a gene: 6. The CDR3 sequence is CASSDRGDTDTQYF. CDR3 bases: TGTGCCAGCTCCGACAGGGGTGACACAGATACGCAGTATTTT.

This clonotype showed up many times. The rearrangement uses TRBV12-3 or TRBV12-4 and TRBJ1-2; D perhaps matches TRBD1 (5 bases). The V gene lost 4 bases and the J gene lost 4 bases, with 13 bases spanning the gap. The length of the CDR3 is 14 residues. CDR3 nucleotides: TGTGCCAGCAGTTCATCAGGGATAGGCTATGGCTACACCTTC. Encoded protein: CASSSSGIGYGYTF.

Many counts were recorded for this clonotype. This rearrangement joins TRBV20-1 to TRBJ1-2; 8 positions match TRBD1. The junction had 3 bases not matched to a gene; V was cut back by 1 base and J by 5 bases. The CDR3 is 13 residues long. The germline V gene encodes CDR1 DFQATT and CDR2 SNEGSKA (reference sequence). CDR3 residues: CSARGQGWYGYTF. Here the CDR3 DNA reads TGCAGTGCTAGAGGACAGGGGTGGTATGGCTACACCTTC.

The chain has TRBV7-8 and TRBJ2-1; D call uncertain. V gave up 5 bases and J gave up 6 bases, with 17 bases separating them. This CDR3 contains 15 residues. Looked up from germline, CDR1 is SGHVS and CDR2 is FQNEAQ. The CDR3 spells CASSPARRSSNEQFF. The CDR3 bases are TGTGCCAGCAGCCCTGCTAGACGAAGTTCCAATGAGCAGTTCTTC.

The gene calls are TRBV19 and TRBJ2-1; a weak D match, TRBD2 (6 bases). The CDR3 is made up of 15 amino acids. V lost 6 bases, J lost 6 bases, and 18 bases lay in between. Germline loops: CDR1 LNHDA, CDR2 SQIVND (reference sequence). The CDR3, as DNA: TGTGCCAGTAGGGGTGGACCCCCGGAGGGCAATGAGCAGTTCTTC. The encoded protein is CASRGGPPEGNEQFF.

This clonotype has ten or more counts. This chain uses TRBV5-1 with TRBJ2-1, with 10 bases aligning to TRBD2. Looked up from germline, CDR1 is SGHRS and CDR2 is YFSETQ. V was clipped by 2 bases and J by 3 bases; unmatched bases: 2. The CDR3 runs 15 residues. The chain's CDR3 is CASSLVAGGYNEQFF. The CDR3, as DNA: TGCGCCAGCAGCTTAGTAGCGGGAGGCTACAATGAGCAGTTCTTC.

V and J are TRBV4-3 and TRBJ2-1; the D gene is possibly TRBD2 (5 bases). The V and J ends lost 5 bases and 0 bases respectively, with 17 bases between them. The length of the CDR3 is 17 residues. Germline V lookup: CDR1 LGHNA, CDR2 YSLEER. CDR3 bases: TGCGCCAGCAGCGTCCGACTTTGGGAGAGCTCCTACAATGAGCAGTTCTTC. Amino acid sequence: CASSVRLWESSYNEQFF.

The chain combines TRBV20-1 with TRBJ2-3; 9 bases map to TRBD1. The V segment lost 3 bases and the J segment 3 bases; nucleotides outside the gene matches: 4. The CDR3 runs 14 residues. Germline lookup yields CDR1 DFQATT and CDR2 SNEGSKA (reference sequence). For the CDR3, the DNA is TGCAGTGCTAGGGCCGGGACAGGGACAGATACGCAGTATTTT. Translation: CSARAGTGTDTQYF.

This rearrangement joins TRBV10-3 to TRBJ2-7, with D hard to call. The V end was cut by 7 bases, the J end by 1 base, with 8 bases between. The CDR3 has 12 amino acids. Per the germline V gene, CDR1 is ENHRY and CDR2 is SYGVKD. The CDR3 here is CAIKNDSYEQYF. The CDR3, as DNA: TGTGCCATCAAGAATGATTCCTACGAGCAGTACTTC.

There are many counts of this clonotype. This chain links TRBV7-9 with TRBJ1-6; 7 nucleotides agree with TRBD1. With 6 bases clipped from V and 7 bases from J, the junction kept 9 bases outside the gene matches. The CDR3 consists of 15 residues. Germline-derived CDR1 and CDR2 are SEHNR and FQNEAQ (reference sequence). CDR3 nucleotides: TGTGCCAGCAGAACTCCGACAGGGATAAATTCACCCCTCCACTTT. Translating gives CASRTPTGINSPLHF.

J is TRBJ1-5 and V is TRBV12-3 or TRBV12-4, with D uncertain. V lost 3 bases and J 0 bases, leaving 9 bases between the germline ends. The CDR3 has 15 amino acids. The CDR3 loop is CASSFSPGSNQPQHF. CDR3 coding DNA: TGTGCCAGCAGTTTCTCCCCGGGTAGCAATCAGCCCCAGCATTTT.

V and J are TRBV15 and TRBJ1-1; D might be TRBD1 (6 bases). CDR1 and CDR2 (germline): LNHNV, YYDKDF (reference sequence). This CDR3 is built from 14 residues. V was clipped by 1 base and J by 10 bases, with 16 bases between them. DNA of the CDR3: TGTGCCACCAGCAGAGGGGACACATCCATGGGAGCTTTCTTT. This codes for CATSRGDTSMGAFF.

In DNA, the CDR3 is TGTGCCAGTGGGGGCAGGGGGAACACTGAAGCTTTCTTT. Protein: CASGGRGNTEAFF. This sequence joins TRBV19 and TRBJ1-1; D is possibly TRBD1 (6 bases). Deletions cut 8 bases from V and 1 base from J, with 11 bases between. Germline loops: CDR1 LNHDA, CDR2 SQIVND (reference sequence). The CDR3 has 13 amino acids.

The sample holds a few counts of this clonotype. V gene TRBV5-1 combines with J gene TRBJ2-7; maybe TRBD2 (6 bases). Trimming shortened V by 0 bases and J by 0 bases, and 19 bases separated the two germline ends. CDR3 length: 18 residues. Germline V gene sequence: CDR1 SGHRS, CDR2 YFSETQ. The CDR3 protein is CASSLGRGDLLSSYEQYF. The DNA for the CDR3 is TGCGCCAGCAGCTTGGGGCGGGGAGACCTATTGAGCTCCTACGAGCAGTACTTC.

V and J are TRBV6-5 and TRBJ1-2, with 10 bases that match TRBD1. CDR1 is MNHEY, CDR2 SVGAGI, per germline. The CDR3 spans 17 residues. V dropped 2 bases and J dropped 7; count of bases not matched to a gene: 13. CDR3 bases: TGTGCCAGCAGTTACCCGGGACAGGGGTTGGCGAGTTTTGGCTACACCTTC. Protein product: CASSYPGQGLASFGYTF.

This clonotype was observed at least ten times. The chain recombines TRBV20-1 with TRBJ2-3, with D perhaps assigned TRBD1 or TRBD2 (6 bases each). The V gene's germline CDR1 is DFQATT and CDR2 SNEGSKA (reference sequence). The CDR3 covers 16 residues. Trimming left V 5 bases short and J 2 bases short, with 20 bases between. The CDR3 DNA sequence: TGCAGTGCTGAAGGGGGGCGTGGGGTACCCACAGATACGCAGTATTTT. The encoded protein is CSAEGGRGVPTDTQYF.

The sample holds a few counts of this clonotype. The CDR3 loop reads CASSLGGGSSYNSPLHF. The CDR3 DNA reads TGTGCCAGCAGTTTAGGGGGCGGAAGCTCCTATAATTCACCCCTCCACTTT. The V call is TRBV12-3 or TRBV12-4, the J call TRBJ1-6; a weak D match, TRBD1 (5 bases). This CDR3 spans 17 amino acids. Trimming pared 1 base from V and 0 bases from J, leaving 10 bases between.

This clonotype is labeled as medium-sized (0.01 to 0.1%). V and J are TRBV2 and TRBJ2-5; 9 nucleotides match TRBD1. From germline, CDR1 is SNHLY and CDR2 FYNNEI. Trimming at V came to 5 bases and at J to 5 bases, leaving 6 bases not matched to a gene. This CDR3 comprises 14 residues. The CDR3 DNA follows: TGTGCCAGCAGTAAACGGGGACAGGGTGAGACCCAGTACTTC. It yields the protein CASSKRGQGETQYF.

This clonotype was seen at least ten times. The chain has TRBV12-3 or TRBV12-4 and TRBJ2-3; D remains ambiguous. The length of the CDR3 is 13 residues. V lost 5 bases, J lost 6 bases, and 12 bases lay in between. CDR3 DNA: TGTGCCAGCAGTATCCTGACACAGGATACGCAGTATTTT. This translates into CASSILTQDTQYF.

This clonotype occurred many times. This chain uses TRBV20-1 with TRBJ1-1; TRBD1 is a possible D gene (5 bases). V was trimmed by 3 bases and J by 4 bases, leaving 15 bases between them. Germline CDR1 DFQATT, CDR2 SNEGSKA (reference sequence). This CDR3 is 14 amino acids long. The CDR3 coding sequence is TGCAGTGCTAGCACTCCAGGGCGGGGCACTGAAGCTTTCTTT. It is translated as CSASTPGRGTEAFF.

The J gene is TRBJ2-3, the V gene TRBV10-3; 9 positions match TRBD2. This CDR3 region has 14 residues. Germline CDR1 is ENHRY and CDR2 is SYGVKD. J gave up 8 bases and V 10 bases, and 13 bases lay outside the gene matches. CDR3 bases: TGTGCCACGCGGGGCGGGGGGGCCAGGGGTACGCAGTATTTT. Translation: CATRGGGARGTQYF.

This clonotype was counted at least ten times. V usage is TRBV29-1 and J usage is TRBJ2-2; D is perhaps TRBD1 (6 bases). Germline CDR1 is SQVTM and CDR2 is ANQGSEA. This CDR3 region has 14 residues. V lost 7 bases and J 4 bases, leaving 16 bases between the germline ends. CDR3 amino acids: CSGVTGSRTGELFF. CDR3 DNA sequence: TGCAGCGGGGTGACAGGTAGTCGCACCGGGGAGCTGTTTTTT.

This clonotype was picked up many times. The chain couples TRBV15 to TRBJ2-5; weak D call: TRBD1 (7 bases). There are 16 residues in the CDR3. Trimming took off 1 base at V and 0 bases at J, with 12 bases between the two ends. Looked up from germline, CDR1 is LNHNV and CDR2 is YYDKDF (reference sequence). The CDR3 coding sequence is TGTGCCACCAGCAGAGGGCAGGGGGGCCACCAAGAGACCCAGTACTTC. Its translation is CATSRGQGGHQETQYF.

The chain joins TRBV11-2 to TRBJ2-2; 13 nucleotides match TRBD2. Germline CDR1 is SGHAT and CDR2 is FQNNGV. With V trimmed by 6 bases and J by 0 bases, 7 bases remained unmatched. The CDR3 is 18 residues long. This CDR3 reads CASRTRLAGGPNTGELFF. Written as DNA, the CDR3 is TGTGCCAGCAGAACCCGACTAGCGGGGGGACCGAACACCGGGGAGCTGTTTTTT.

The count of this clonotype is one. This rearrangement joins TRBV5-1 to TRBJ2-2; D is unclear. Trimming shortened V by 5 bases and J by 2 bases, and 7 bases separated the two germline ends. The germline CDR1 and CDR2 sequences are SGHRS and YFSETQ. This CDR3 comprises 13 residues. The CDR3 reads CASRRKNTGELFF. CDR3 nucleotides: TGCGCCAGCAGGCGGAAAAACACCGGGGAGCTGTTTTTT.

This clonotype appeared many times. This chain uses TRBV5-1 with TRBJ2-2; no clear D gene. The V gene lost 4 bases and the J gene lost 3 bases, with 16 bases spanning the gap. The germline gives CDR1 SGHRS, CDR2 YFSETQ. CDR3 length: 16 residues. This chain's CDR3 is CASSPHGGPDTGELFF. CDR3 DNA sequence: TGCGCCAGCAGCCCGCACGGCGGTCCGGACACCGGGGAGCTGTTTTTT.

The chain has TRBV15 and TRBJ1-1; weak D call: TRBD1 (6 bases). CDR3 length equals 16 residues. Germline V lookup: CDR1 LNHNV, CDR2 YYDKDF (reference sequence). Trimming removed 5 bases from V and 0 bases from J, with 16 bases in between. The CDR3, as DNA: TGTGCCACCAGCTCCCCCGGGACACCCATGAACACTGAAGCTTTCTTT. Its protein is CATSSPGTPMNTEAFF.

In this sample, this clonotype turned up a few times. The V call is TRBV12-3 or TRBV12-4, the J call TRBJ2-1, with D unresolved. This CDR3 comprises 14 residues. V was clipped by 7 bases and J by 10 bases, with 20 bases between them. The CDR3 loop reads CASNRNLLGLEQFF. CDR3 nucleotides: TGTGCCAGCAATCGCAACCTCCTGGGGTTGGAGCAGTTCTTC.

This clonotype has a count of ten or more. The chain is built from TRBV29-1 and TRBJ1-2; 8 bases align to TRBD1. The V gene's germline CDR1 is SQVTM and CDR2 ANQGSEA. Trimming cost V 4 bases and J 8 bases; bases outside gene matches: 9. There are 13 residues in the CDR3. The CDR3 DNA sequence: TGCAGCGTTGGGGGACAGGCCGAAGAGGGCTACACCTTC. Its protein is CSVGGQAEEGYTF.

This chain connects TRBV5-1 to TRBJ2-2; D is unclear. Germline V gene sequence: CDR1 SGHRS, CDR2 YFSETQ. The V gene lost 4 bases and the J gene lost 4 bases, with 11 bases spanning the gap. The CDR3 is 14 amino acids. CDR3 sequence (DNA): TGCGCCAGCAGCCCGGATCCGGTCACCGGGGAGCTGTTTTTT. Amino acid sequence: CASSPDPVTGELFF.

The sample holds many counts of this clonotype. In nucleotides, the CDR3 is TGTGCCATCAGTGACACCGGGGAGCTGTTTTTT. It is translated as CAISDTGELFF. J is TRBJ2-2 and V is TRBV10-3; D unclear. Trimming cost V 3 bases and J 4 bases, with 0 bases left between them. Germline CDR1 and CDR2: ENHRY and SYGVKD. The CDR3 sequence is 11 residues long.